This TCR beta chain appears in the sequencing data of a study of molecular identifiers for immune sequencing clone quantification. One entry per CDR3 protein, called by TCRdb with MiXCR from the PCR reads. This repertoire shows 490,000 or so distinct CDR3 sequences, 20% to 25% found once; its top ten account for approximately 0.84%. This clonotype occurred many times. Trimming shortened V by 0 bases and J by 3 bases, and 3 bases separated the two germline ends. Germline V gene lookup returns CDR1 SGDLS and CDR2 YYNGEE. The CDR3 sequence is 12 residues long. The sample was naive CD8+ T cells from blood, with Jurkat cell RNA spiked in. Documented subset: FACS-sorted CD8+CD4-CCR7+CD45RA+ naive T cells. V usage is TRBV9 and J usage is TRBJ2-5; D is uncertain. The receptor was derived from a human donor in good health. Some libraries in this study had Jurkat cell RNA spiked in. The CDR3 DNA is TGTGCCAGCAGCGTAGACAAAGAGACCCAGTACTTC. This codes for CASSVDKETQYF.